These T cell receptor beta chains were read from a single sample in a study of blood T cell repertoires in COVID-19. Sequencing was performed with immunoSEQ multiplex PCR; in TCRdb, only in-frame clones are kept and a portion is missing. The sample consists of approximately 140,000 clones, less than 90% of them appearing once. What was sequenced was peripheral blood. The receptors originated from a human donor with COVID-19, enrolled during active disease. The donor label of this sample is uncertain. CDR3s include the opening cysteine and the closing phenylalanine or tryptophan. Fields, in order: clone size, V gene, D gene, J gene, CDR3 DNA, CDR3 protein. D genes are given only for firm matches. Not all rows give a size; the values are once, few, many and, for expanded clones, a class.

abundance: NA
v_gene: TRBV21-1
d_gene: NA
j_gene: TRBJ2-1
CDR3nt: TGTGCCAGCAGCAAGAGAGGGCAGGAGACTCTCTCCTACAATGAGCAGTTCTTC
CDR3aa: CASSKRGQETLSYNEQFF

abundance: NA
v_gene: TRBV10-1
d_gene: TRBD2
j_gene: TRBJ2-3
CDR3nt: TGCGCCAGCAGTGAGTCGAAAGCGGGGTGGCCAGATACGCAGTATTTT
CDR3aa: CASSESKAGWPDTQYF

abundance: NA
v_gene: TRBV6-5
d_gene: NA
j_gene: TRBJ1-6
CDR3nt: TGTGCCAGCAGACCGGGACACAATAATTCACCCCTCCACTTT
CDR3aa: CASRPGHNNSPLHF

abundance: NA
v_gene: TRBV5-1
d_gene: TRBD1
j_gene: TRBJ1-4
CDR3nt: TGCGCCAGCAGCTTAGGAACAGGGGGAGCAACTAATGAAAAACTGTTTTTT
CDR3aa: CASSLGTGGATNEKLFF

abundance: NA
v_gene: TRBV4-1
d_gene: NA
j_gene: TRBJ1-3
CDR3nt: TGCGCCAGCAGCCTACAAAGAGGCTCTGGAAACACCATATATTTT
CDR3aa: CASSLQRGSGNTIYF

abundance: NA
v_gene: TRBV6-6
d_gene: TRBD1
j_gene: TRBJ1-6
CDR3nt: TGTGCCAGCAGACCCGGACAGGCGGGTAATTCACCCCTCCACTTT
CDR3aa: CASRPGQAGNSPLHF

abundance: NA
v_gene: TRBV4-1
d_gene: NA
j_gene: TRBJ1-2
CDR3nt: TGCGCCAGCAGCCAGATGGACCGGTCAAGGGGTCCCACCTTC
CDR3aa: CASSQMDRSRGPTF

abundance: NA
v_gene: TRBV24-1
d_gene: TRBD1
j_gene: TRBJ1-1
CDR3nt: TGTGCCACCAGTGATTCCAGACAGGGCAACACTGAAGCTTTCTTT
CDR3aa: CATSDSRQGNTEAFF

abundance: NA
v_gene: TRBV25-1
d_gene: TRBD2
j_gene: TRBJ2-7
CDR3nt: TGTGCCAGCGGGGCGAGCGGGAGAGGGGGCGAGCAGTACTTC
CDR3aa: CASGASGRGGEQYF

abundance: few
v_gene: TRBV7-9
d_gene: NA
j_gene: TRBJ2-7
CDR3nt: TGTGCCAGCAGCTTAAACCGCCCCTACGGTGAGCAGTACTTC
CDR3aa: CASSLNRPYGEQYF

abundance: NA
v_gene: TRBV5-8
d_gene: NA
j_gene: TRBJ2-3
CDR3nt: TGTGCCAGCAGCTTGCCGGGTACGCAGTATTTT
CDR3aa: CASSLPGTQYF

abundance: NA
v_gene: TRBV10-2
d_gene: NA
j_gene: TRBJ2-5
CDR3nt: TGCGCCAGCTCCGAGTGGGACTGGGGGACCCAGTACTTC
CDR3aa: CASSEWDWGTQYF

abundance: NA
v_gene: TRBV19
d_gene: TRBD1
j_gene: TRBJ2-3
CDR3nt: TGTGCCAGTAGTATGACAGGGGGCGCGTCAGATACGCAGTATTTT
CDR3aa: CASSMTGGASDTQYF

abundance: NA
v_gene: TRBV18
d_gene: NA
j_gene: TRBJ2-1
CDR3nt: TGTGCCAGCTCACCAAGTGGAGGAACCTACAATGAGCAGTTCTTC
CDR3aa: CASSPSGGTYNEQFF

abundance: NA
v_gene: TRBV2
d_gene: NA
j_gene: TRBJ2-3
CDR3nt: TGTGCCAGCAGTGACCTACAGGGAGATACGCAGTATTTT
CDR3aa: CASSDLQGDTQYF

abundance: few
v_gene: TRBV10-3
d_gene: NA
j_gene: TRBJ1-5
CDR3nt: TGTGCCACCACAACGGGTGGGGGACTCAATCAGCCCCAGCATTTT
CDR3aa: CATTTGGGLNQPQHF

abundance: NA
v_gene: TRBV11-3
d_gene: NA
j_gene: TRBJ2-2
CDR3nt: TGTGCCAGCAGCTCACCGGGGGGCAGGAACACCGGGGAGCTGTTTTTT
CDR3aa: CASSSPGGRNTGELFF

abundance: NA
v_gene: TRBV27
d_gene: TRBD1
j_gene: TRBJ2-6
CDR3nt: TGTGCCAGCAGTTTATCCGGACAGGGGAGGTCTGGGGCCAACGTCCTGACTTTC
CDR3aa: CASSLSGQGRSGANVLTF

abundance: once
v_gene: TRBV9
d_gene: TRBD1
j_gene: TRBJ2-1
CDR3nt: TGTGCCAGCAGCGCATCGACTCCCGGGACAGGGGCTGAGCAGTTCTTC
CDR3aa: CASSASTPGTGAEQFF

abundance: NA
v_gene: TRBV4-1
d_gene: NA
j_gene: TRBJ2-1
CDR3nt: TGCGCCAGCAGCCCCCTTACCGGGACAATGTTTAATGAGCAGTTCTTC
CDR3aa: CASSPLTGTMFNEQFF

abundance: NA
v_gene: TRBV29-1
d_gene: TRBD1
j_gene: TRBJ1-4
CDR3nt: TGCAGCGTCCTCCACAGGGGGCAGGATGAAAAACTGTTTTTT
CDR3aa: CSVLHRGQDEKLFF

abundance: NA
v_gene: TRBV28
d_gene: NA
j_gene: TRBJ1-5
CDR3nt: TGTGCCAGCAGTTTATCTGATCAGCCCCAGCATTTT
CDR3aa: CASSLSDQPQHF

abundance: NA
v_gene: TRBV18
d_gene: TRBD1
j_gene: TRBJ1-1
CDR3nt: TGTGCCAGCTCACCGACTAAAGTAGGGACAGCGAATCGGGGAGCTTTCTTT
CDR3aa: CASSPTKVGTANRGAFF

abundance: NA
v_gene: TRBV6-5
d_gene: TRBD2
j_gene: TRBJ2-7
CDR3nt: TGTGCCAGCAGCCGGGAGGGACAAGGGTTCTACGAGCAGTACTTC
CDR3aa: CASSREGQGFYEQYF

abundance: NA
v_gene: TRBV12-5
d_gene: NA
j_gene: TRBJ2-2
CDR3nt: TGTGCTAGTGGTTTATGGGAGTCATGGTGGAACACCGGGGAGCTGTTTTTT
CDR3aa: CASGLWESWWNTGELFF

abundance: NA
v_gene: TRBV19
d_gene: NA
j_gene: TRBJ2-6
CDR3nt: TGTGCCAGTAGTATAGAAACAGTGAGCTCTGGGGCCAACGTCCTGACTTTC
CDR3aa: CASSIETVSSGANVLTF

abundance: NA
v_gene: TRBV27
d_gene: NA
j_gene: TRBJ2-3
CDR3nt: TGTGCCAGCAGACCCCTCCAACTCACAGATACGCAGTATTTT
CDR3aa: CASRPLQLTDTQYF

abundance: NA
v_gene: TRBV10-3
d_gene: NA
j_gene: TRBJ1-2
CDR3nt: TGTGCCTCCAGAGCGCCAGGGACAATCTATGGCTACACCTTC
CDR3aa: CASRAPGTIYGYTF

abundance: NA
v_gene: TRBV28
d_gene: NA
j_gene: TRBJ2-1
CDR3nt: TGTGCCAGCACCCGCATAGGGGTTCCCACCTACAATGAGCAGTTCTTC
CDR3aa: CASTRIGVPTYNEQFF

abundance: NA
v_gene: TRBV4-1
d_gene: TRBD1
j_gene: TRBJ1-5
CDR3nt: TGCGCCAGCGGACCAATTCCGGGACAGGGCTGGCCCCAGCATTTT
CDR3aa: CASGPIPGQGWPQHF